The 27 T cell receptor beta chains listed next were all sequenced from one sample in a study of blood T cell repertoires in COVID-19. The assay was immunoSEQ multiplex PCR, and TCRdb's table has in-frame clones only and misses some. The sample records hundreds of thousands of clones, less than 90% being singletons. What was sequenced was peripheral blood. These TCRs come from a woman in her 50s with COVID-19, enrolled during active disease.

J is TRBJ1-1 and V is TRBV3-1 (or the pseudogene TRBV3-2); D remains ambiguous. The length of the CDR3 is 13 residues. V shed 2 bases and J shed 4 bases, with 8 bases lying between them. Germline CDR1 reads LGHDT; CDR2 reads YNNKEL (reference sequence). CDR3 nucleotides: TGTGCCAGCAGCCAAATTTCGGGCACTGAAGCTTTCTTT. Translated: CASSQISGTEAFF.

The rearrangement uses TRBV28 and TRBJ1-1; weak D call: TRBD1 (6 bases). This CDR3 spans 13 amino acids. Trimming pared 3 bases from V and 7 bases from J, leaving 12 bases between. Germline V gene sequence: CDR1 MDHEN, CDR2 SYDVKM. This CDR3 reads CASSLVGHLEAFF. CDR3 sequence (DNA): TGTGCCAGCAGTTTGGTGGGACACCTTGAAGCTTTCTTT.

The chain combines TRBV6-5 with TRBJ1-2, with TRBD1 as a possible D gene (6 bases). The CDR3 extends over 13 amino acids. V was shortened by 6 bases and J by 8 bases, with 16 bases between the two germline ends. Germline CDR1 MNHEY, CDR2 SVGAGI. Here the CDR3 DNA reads TGTGCCAGCAGCCGACAACAGGGCGGCGGCTACACCTTC. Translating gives CASSRQQGGGYTF.

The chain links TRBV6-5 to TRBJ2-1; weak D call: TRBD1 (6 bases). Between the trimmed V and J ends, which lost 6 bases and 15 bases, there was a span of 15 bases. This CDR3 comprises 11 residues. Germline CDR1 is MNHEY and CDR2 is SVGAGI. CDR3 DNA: TGTGCCAGCAGGGACACAGGGATTGGGTTCTTC. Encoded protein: CASRDTGIGFF.

The CDR3 loop is CASSPQTGGQEQYF. The CDR3 DNA sequence: TGTGCCAGCAGCCCCCAGACAGGGGGCCAGGAGCAGTACTTC. The rearrangement links TRBV3-1 (or the pseudogene TRBV3-2) to TRBJ2-7, with TRBD1 identical over 10 bases. This CDR3 is 14 amino acids long. Trimming took 4 bases from V and 7 from J; bases not matched to a gene: 7. The germline CDR1 and CDR2 sequences are LGHDT and YNNKEL (reference sequence).

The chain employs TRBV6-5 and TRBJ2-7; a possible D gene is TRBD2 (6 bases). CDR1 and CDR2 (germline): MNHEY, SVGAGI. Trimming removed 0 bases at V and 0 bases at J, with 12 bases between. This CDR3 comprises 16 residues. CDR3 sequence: CASSYSNGLPSYEQYF. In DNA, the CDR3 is TGTGCCAGCAGTTACTCGAACGGACTACCCTCCTACGAGCAGTACTTC.

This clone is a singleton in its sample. CDR3 residues: CASSPNRGLETQYF. The DNA for the CDR3 is TGTGCCAGCAGCCCTAACAGGGGGCTTGAGACCCAGTACTTC. The V gene is TRBV11-2, the J gene TRBJ2-5, with 9 bases that match TRBD1. The V gene's germline CDR1 is SGHAT and CDR2 FQNNGV. This CDR3 has 14 residues. Losses at the gene ends were 5 bases for V and 5 bases for J; bases not matched to a gene: 6.

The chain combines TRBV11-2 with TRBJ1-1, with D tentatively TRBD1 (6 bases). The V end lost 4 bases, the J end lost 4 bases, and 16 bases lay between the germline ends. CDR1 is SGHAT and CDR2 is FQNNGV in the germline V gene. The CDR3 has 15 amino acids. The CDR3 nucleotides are TGTGCCAGCAGCTCCAACAGGGTAATGAGCACTGAAGCTTTCTTT. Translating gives CASSSNRVMSTEAFF.

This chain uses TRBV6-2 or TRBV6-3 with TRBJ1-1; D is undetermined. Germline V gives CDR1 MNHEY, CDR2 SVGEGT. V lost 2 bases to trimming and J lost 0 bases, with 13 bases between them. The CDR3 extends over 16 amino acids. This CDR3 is CASSYDAQYLNTEAFF. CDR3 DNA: TGTGCCAGCAGTTACGATGCTCAGTACCTGAACACTGAAGCTTTCTTT.

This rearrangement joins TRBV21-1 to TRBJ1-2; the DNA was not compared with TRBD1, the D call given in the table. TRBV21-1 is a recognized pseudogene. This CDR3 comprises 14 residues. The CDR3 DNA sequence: TGTGCCAGATACGCAGGCACAGGGGTAGATGGCTACACCTTC. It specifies CARYAGTGVDGYTF.

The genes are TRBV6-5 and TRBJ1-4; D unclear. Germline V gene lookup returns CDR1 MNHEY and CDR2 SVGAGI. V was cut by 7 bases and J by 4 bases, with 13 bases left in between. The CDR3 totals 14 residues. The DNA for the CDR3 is TGTGCCAGCACCGGACTCAGGCTTAATGAAAAACTGTTTTTT. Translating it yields CASTGLRLNEKLFF.

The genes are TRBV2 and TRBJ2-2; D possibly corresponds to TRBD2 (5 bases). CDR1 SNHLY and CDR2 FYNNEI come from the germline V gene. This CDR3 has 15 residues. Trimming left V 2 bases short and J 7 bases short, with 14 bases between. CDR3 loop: CASSELETISGELFF. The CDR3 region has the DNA TGTGCCAGCAGTGAATTAGAGACTATAAGCGGGGAGCTGTTTTTT. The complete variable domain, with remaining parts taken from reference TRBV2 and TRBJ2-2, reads EPEVTQTPSHQVTQMGQEVILRCVPISNHLYFYWYRQILGQKVEFLVSFYNNEISEKSEIFDDQFSVERPDGSNFTLKIRSTKLEDSAMYFCASSELETISGELFFGEGSRLTVL.

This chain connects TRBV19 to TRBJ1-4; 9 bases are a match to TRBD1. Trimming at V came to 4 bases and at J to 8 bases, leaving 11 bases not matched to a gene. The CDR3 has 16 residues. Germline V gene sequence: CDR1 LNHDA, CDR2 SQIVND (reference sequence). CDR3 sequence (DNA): TGTGCCAGTAGTAGCCTCTTACAGGGGGCAAGGGAAAAACTGTTTTTT. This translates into CASSSLLQGAREKLFF.

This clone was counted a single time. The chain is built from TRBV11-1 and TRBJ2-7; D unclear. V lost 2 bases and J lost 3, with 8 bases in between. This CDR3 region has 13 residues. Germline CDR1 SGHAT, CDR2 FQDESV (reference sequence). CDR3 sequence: CASSLQVSYEQYF. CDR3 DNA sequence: TGTGCCAGCAGCTTACAGGTTAGCTACGAGCAGTACTTC.

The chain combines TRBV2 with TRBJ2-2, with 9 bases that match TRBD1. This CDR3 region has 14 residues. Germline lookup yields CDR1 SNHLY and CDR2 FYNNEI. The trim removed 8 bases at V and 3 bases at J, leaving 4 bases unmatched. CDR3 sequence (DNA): TGTGCCAGCCAGGACAGGGGTTACACCGGGGAGCTGTTTTTT. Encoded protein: CASQDRGYTGELFF. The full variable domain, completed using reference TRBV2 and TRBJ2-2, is EPEVTQTPSHQVTQMGQEVILRCVPISNHLYFYWYRQILGQKVEFLVSFYNNEISEKSEIFDDQFSVERPDGSNFTLKIRSTKLEDSAMYFCASQDRGYTGELFFGEGSRLTVL.

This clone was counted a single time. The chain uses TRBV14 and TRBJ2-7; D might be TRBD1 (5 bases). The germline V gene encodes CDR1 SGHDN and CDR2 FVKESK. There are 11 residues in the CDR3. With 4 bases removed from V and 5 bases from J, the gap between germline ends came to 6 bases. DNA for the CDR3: TGTGCCAGCAGCCTAGGGGACGAGCAGTACTTC. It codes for CASSLGDEQYF.

CDR3 amino acids: CASFEGGLMRNTEAFF. The CDR3 bases are TGTGCCAGCTTTGAGGGGGGGCTGATGAGGAACACTGAAGCTTTCTTT. This chain links TRBV19 with TRBJ1-1, with D possibly being TRBD1 (6 bases). CDR1 is LNHDA, CDR2 SQIVND, per germline (reference sequence). CDR3 length: 16 amino acids. V dropped 9 bases and J dropped 1 base, with 21 bases sitting between them. Combining the CDR3 with reference TRBV19 and TRBJ1-1 gives the whole variable domain DGGITQSPKYLFRKEGQNVTLSCEQNLNHDAMYWYRQDPGQGLRLIYYSQIVNDFQKGDIAEGYSVSREKKESFPLTVTSAQKNPTAFYLCASFEGGLMRNTEAFFGQGTRLTVV.

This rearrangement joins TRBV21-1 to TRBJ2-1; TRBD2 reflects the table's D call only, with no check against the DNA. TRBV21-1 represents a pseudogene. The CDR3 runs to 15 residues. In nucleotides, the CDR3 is TGTGCCAGCAGCAAAACCCTGGGACTTTTCAATGAGCAGTTCTTC. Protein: CASSKTLGLFNEQFF.

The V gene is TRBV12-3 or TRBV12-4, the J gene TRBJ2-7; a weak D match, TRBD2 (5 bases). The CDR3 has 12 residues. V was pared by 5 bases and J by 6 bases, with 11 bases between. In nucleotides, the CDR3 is TGTGCCAGCAGTCTTACTAGTTTCGAGCAGTACTTC. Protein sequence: CASSLTSFEQYF.

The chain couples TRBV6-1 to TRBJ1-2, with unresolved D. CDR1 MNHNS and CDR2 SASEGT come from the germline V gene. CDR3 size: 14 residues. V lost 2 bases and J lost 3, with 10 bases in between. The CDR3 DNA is TGTGCCAGCAGTGAATTTCAGGATGACTATGGCTACACCTTC. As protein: CASSEFQDDYGYTF.

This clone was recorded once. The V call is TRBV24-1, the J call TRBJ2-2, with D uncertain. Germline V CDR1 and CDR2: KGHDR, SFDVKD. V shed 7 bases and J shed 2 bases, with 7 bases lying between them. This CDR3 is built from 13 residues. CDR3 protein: CATRGFNTGELFF. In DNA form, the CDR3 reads TGTGCCACCAGGGGCTTCAACACCGGGGAGCTGTTTTTT.

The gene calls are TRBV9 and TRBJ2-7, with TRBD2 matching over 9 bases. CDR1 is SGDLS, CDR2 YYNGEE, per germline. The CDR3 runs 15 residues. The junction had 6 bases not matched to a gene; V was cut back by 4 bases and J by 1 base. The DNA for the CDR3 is TGTGCCAGCAGCCGGGGGCTAGCGGGGTCCTACGAGCAGTACTTC. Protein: CASSRGLAGSYEQYF.

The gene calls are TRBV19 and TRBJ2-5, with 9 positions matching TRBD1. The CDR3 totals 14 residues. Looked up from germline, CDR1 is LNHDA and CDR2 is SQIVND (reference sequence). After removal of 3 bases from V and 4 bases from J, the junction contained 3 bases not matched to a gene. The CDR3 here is CASSMGQGGETQYF. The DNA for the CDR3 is TGTGCCAGTAGTATGGGACAGGGAGGAGAGACCCAGTACTTC. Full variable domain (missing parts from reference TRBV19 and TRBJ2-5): DGGITQSPKYLFRKEGQNVTLSCEQNLNHDAMYWYRQDPGQGLRLIYYSQIVNDFQKGDIAEGYSVSREKKESFPLTVTSAQKNPTAFYLCASSMGQGGETQYFGPGTRLLVL.

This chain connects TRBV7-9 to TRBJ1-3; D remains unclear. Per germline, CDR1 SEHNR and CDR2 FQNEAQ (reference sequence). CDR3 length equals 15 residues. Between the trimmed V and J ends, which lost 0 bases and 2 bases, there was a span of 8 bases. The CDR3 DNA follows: TGTGCCAGCAGCTTAGCCCCTCCTCCTGGAAACACCATATATTTT. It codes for CASSLAPPPGNTIYF.

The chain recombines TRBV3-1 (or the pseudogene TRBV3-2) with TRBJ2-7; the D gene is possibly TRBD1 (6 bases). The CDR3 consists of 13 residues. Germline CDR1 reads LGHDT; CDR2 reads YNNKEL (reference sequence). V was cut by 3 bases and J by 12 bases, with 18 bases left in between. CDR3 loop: CASSQTPGVHSYF. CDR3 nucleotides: TGTGCCAGCAGCCAGACCCCAGGGGTACACTCGTACTTC.

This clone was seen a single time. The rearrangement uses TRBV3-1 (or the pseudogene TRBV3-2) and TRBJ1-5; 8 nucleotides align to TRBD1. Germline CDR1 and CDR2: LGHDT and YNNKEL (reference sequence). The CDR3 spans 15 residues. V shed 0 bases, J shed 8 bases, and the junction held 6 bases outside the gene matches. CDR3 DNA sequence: TGTGCCAGCAGCCAAGATTCGGACAGGGCTAAGCCCCAGCATTTT. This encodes CASSQDSDRAKPQHF.

CDR3 sequence: CASRVSGGAFRGQYF. The CDR3 DNA is TGTGCCAGCAGGGTTAGCGGGGGGGCCTTTCGGGGACAGTACTTC. The chain recombines TRBV6-5 with TRBJ2-4, with 11 bases fitting TRBD2. Germline trimming cut 6 bases from V and 13 bases from J; bases unmatched to any gene: 14. Germline assignment: CDR1 MNHEY and CDR2 SVGAGI. This CDR3 region has 15 residues.